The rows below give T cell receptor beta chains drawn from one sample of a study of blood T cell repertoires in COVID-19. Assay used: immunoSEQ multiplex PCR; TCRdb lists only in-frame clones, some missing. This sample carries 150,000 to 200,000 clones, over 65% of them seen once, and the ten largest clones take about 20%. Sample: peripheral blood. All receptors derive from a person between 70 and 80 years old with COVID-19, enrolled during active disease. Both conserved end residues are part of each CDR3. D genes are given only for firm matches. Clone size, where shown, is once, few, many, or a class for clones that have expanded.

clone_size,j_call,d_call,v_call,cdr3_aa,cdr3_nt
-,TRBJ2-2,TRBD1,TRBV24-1,CATSDSRDRTPGELFF,TGTGCCACCAGTGATTCCCGGGACAGGACCCCCGGGGAGCTGTTTTTT
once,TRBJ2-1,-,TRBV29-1,CSVNQGSSYNEQFF,TGCAGCGTTAATCAGGGGAGCTCCTACAATGAGCAGTTCTTC
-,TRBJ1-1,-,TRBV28,CASISYTEAFF,TGTGCCAGCATTTCTTACACTGAAGCTTTCTTT
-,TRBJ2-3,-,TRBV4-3,CASSQAMASLNTDTQYF,TGCGCCAGCAGCCAAGCTATGGCTAGCTTGAACACAGATACGCAGTATTTT
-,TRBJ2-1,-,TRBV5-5,CASSLVVGRYNEQFF,TGTGCCAGCAGCTTGGTTGTTGGGAGATACAATGAGCAGTTCTTC
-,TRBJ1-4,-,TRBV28,CASSLAGGPNEKLFF,TGTGCCAGCAGTTTGGCGGGGGGGCCTAATGAAAAACTGTTTTTT
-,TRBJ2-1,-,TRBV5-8,CASRYSGDSYNEQFF,TGTGCCAGCAGGTATTCAGGGGACTCCTACAATGAGCAGTTCTTC
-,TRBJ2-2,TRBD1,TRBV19,CASSETGGPGELFF,TGTGCCAGTAGTGAGACAGGGGGCCCCGGGGAGCTGTTTTTT
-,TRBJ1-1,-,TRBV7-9,CASSLVGGNTEAFF,TGTGCCAGCAGCTTAGTGGGAGGTAACACTGAAGCTTTCTTT
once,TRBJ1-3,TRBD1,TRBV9,CASSVAHRGDTIYF,TGTGCCAGCAGCGTAGCGCACAGGGGGGACACCATATATTTT
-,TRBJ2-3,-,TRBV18,CASSPMGTRYGDTQYF,TGTGCCAGCTCACCAATGGGGACTCGCTATGGTGATACGCAGTATTTT
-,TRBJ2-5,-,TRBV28,CASSVAGTGPQETQYF,TGTGCCAGCAGTGTAGCGGGGACAGGGCCCCAAGAGACCCAGTACTTC
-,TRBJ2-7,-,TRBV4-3,CASSPGVRSYEQYF,TGCGCCAGCAGCCCGGGGGTGCGGTCCTACGAGCAGTACTTC
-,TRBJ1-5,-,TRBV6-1,CASSESAAPRSQHF,TGTGCCAGCAGTGAATCGGCAGCGCCACGGTCCCAGCATTTT
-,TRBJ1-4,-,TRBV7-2,CASSLRRGNEKLFF,TGTGCCAGCAGCCTCAGACGGGGGAATGAAAAACTGTTTTTT
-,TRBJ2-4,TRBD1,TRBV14,CASSQDQGVAKNIQYF,TGTGCCAGCAGCCAAGATCAGGGGGTAGCCAAAAACATTCAGTACTTC
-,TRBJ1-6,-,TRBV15,CATSSTTGIYNSPLHF,TGTGCCACCAGCAGTACTACAGGGATCTATAATTCACCCCTCCACTTT
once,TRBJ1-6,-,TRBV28,CASSFGGSPLHF,TGTGCCAGCAGTTTCGGGGGTTCACCCCTCCACTTT
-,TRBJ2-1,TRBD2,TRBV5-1,CASSSFSGGANNEQFF,TGCGCCAGCAGCTCCTTTAGCGGGGGGGCTAATAATGAGCAGTTCTTC
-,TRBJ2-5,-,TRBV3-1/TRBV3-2,CASSLPGAVLQETQYF,TGTGCCAGCAGCCTTCCAGGGGCAGTCCTCCAAGAGACCCAGTACTTC
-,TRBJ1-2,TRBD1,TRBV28,CASSFYKGAYGYTF,TGTGCCAGCAGTTTCTACAAGGGGGCCTATGGCTACACCTTC
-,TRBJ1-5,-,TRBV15,CATSRHSEPQHF,TGTGCCACCAGCAGACATAGTGAGCCCCAGCATTTT
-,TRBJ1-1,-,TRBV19,CASSISGRTNTEAFF,TGTGCCAGTAGTATAAGCGGACGAACTAACACTGAAGCTTTCTTT
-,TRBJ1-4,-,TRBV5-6,CASSFEGDNEKLFF,TGTGCCAGCAGCTTTGAAGGGGATAATGAAAAACTGTTTTTT
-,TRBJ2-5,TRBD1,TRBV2,CASSGDRGGETQYF,TGTGCCAGCAGTGGTGACAGGGGTGGGGAGACCCAGTACTTC
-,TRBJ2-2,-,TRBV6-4,CASSARTEAGELFF,TGTGCCAGCAGTGCCAGAACGGAGGCCGGGGAGCTGTTTTTT
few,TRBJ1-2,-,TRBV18,CASSPGRANYGYTF,TGTGCCAGCTCACCAGGCAGGGCTAACTATGGCTACACCTTC
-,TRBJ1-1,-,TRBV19,CASRREASGSYAFF,TGTGCCAGTAGGCGCGAGGCGTCCGGCTCCTATGCTTTCTTT
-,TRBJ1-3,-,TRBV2,CASSEARQEGNTIYF,TGTGCCAGCAGTGAAGCCCGACAGGAAGGAAACACCATATATTTT
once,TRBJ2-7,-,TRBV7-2,CASSLSPRYEQYF,TGTGCCAGCAGCCTGAGCCCGCGGTACGAGCAGTACTTC
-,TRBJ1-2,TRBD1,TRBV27,CASSSGTGGFGYTF,TGTGCCAGCAGTTCCGGGACAGGGGGTTTTGGCTACACCTTC
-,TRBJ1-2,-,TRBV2,CASSVTESYGYTF,TGTGCCAGCAGTGTAACAGAATCCTATGGCTACACCTTC
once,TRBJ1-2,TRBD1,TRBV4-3,CASSPGTGSTYGYTF,TGCGCCAGCAGCCCCGGGACAGGGAGTACCTATGGCTACACCTTC
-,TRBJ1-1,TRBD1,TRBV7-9,CASSAGQGNTEAFF,TGTGCCAGCAGCGCCGGACAGGGGAACACTGAAGCTTTCTTT
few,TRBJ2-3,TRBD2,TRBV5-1,CASSPSAAGGGVTQYF,TGCGCCAGCAGCCCGAGTGCGGCGGGGGGTGGTGTTACGCAGTATTTT
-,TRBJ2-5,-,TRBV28,CASSLAGWGQETQYF,TGTGCCAGCAGTTTAGCGGGATGGGGCCAAGAGACCCAGTACTTC
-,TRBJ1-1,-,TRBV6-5,CASSLRTVNTEAFF,TGTGCCAGCAGTCTCCGGACAGTGAACACTGAAGCTTTCTTT
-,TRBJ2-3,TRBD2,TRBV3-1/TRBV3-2,CASSQERLAGSTDTQYF,TGTGCCAGCAGCCAAGAGAGGCTAGCGGGGAGCACAGATACGCAGTATTTT
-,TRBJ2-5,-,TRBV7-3,CASSSSSRGETQYF,TGTGCCAGCAGCTCCTCCTCCCGCGGGGAGACCCAGTACTTC
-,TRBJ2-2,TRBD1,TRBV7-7,CASSAGTDPGELFF,TGTGCCAGCAGCGCCGGGACAGACCCCGGGGAGCTGTTTTTT
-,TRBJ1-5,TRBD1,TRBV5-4,CASSVGTGASQPQHF,TGTGCCAGCAGCGTTGGGACAGGGGCATCACAGCCCCAGCATTTT
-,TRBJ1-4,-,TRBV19,CASGTATTNEKLFF,TGTGCCAGCGGGACTGCAACAACTAATGAAAAACTGTTTTTT
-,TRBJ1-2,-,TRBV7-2,CASSSGTPYGYTF,TGTGCCAGCAGCTCCGGGACACCATATGGCTACACCTTC
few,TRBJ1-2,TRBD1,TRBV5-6,CASSRQGGGYGYTF,TGTGCCAGCAGTCGACAGGGAGGTGGCTATGGCTACACCTTC
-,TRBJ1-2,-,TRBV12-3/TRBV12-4,CASSFVGQGGYTF,TGTGCCAGCAGTTTTGTGGGCCAGGGGGGCTACACCTTC
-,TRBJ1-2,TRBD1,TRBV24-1,CATSEGPTGTGIYGYTF,TGTGCCACCAGTGAAGGACCCACCGGGACAGGGATATATGGCTACACCTTC
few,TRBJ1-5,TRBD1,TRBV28,CASRSQQGAYQPQHF,TGTGCCAGCAGATCTCAACAGGGGGCTTATCAGCCCCAGCATTTT
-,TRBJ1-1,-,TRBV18,CASSRQEGNTEAFF,TGTGCCAGCTCAAGACAAGAGGGGAACACTGAAGCTTTCTTT
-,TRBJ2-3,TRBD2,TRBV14,CASSPRLAGVGTDTQYF,TGTGCCAGCAGCCCCCGACTAGCGGGAGTGGGCACAGATACGCAGTATTTT
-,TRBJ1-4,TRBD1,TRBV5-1,CASSEGQPNEKLFF,TGCGCCAGCAGCGAGGGACAGCCTAATGAAAAACTGTTTTTT
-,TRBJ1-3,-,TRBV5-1,CASSAGDRGSGNTIYF,TGCGCCAGCAGCGCCGGGGACCGGGGGTCTGGAAACACCATATATTTT
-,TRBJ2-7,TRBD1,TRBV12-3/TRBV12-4,CASRANRGGEQYF,TGTGCCAGCAGAGCGAACAGGGGTGGTGAGCAGTACTTC
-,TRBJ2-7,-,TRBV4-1,CASSQQGPGYEQYF,TGCGCCAGCAGCCAACAGGGTCCGGGTTACGAGCAGTACTTC
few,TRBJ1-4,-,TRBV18,CASSPTYQGSNEKLFF,TGTGCCAGCTCACCAACTTACCAGGGTTCTAATGAAAAACTGTTTTTT
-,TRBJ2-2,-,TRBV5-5,CASSWDSGTANTGELFF,TGTGCCAGCAGCTGGGACTCCGGGACAGCGAACACCGGGGAGCTGTTTTTT
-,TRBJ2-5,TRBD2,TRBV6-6,CASSLSGGTSGTQYF,TGTGCCAGCAGCCTCTCCGGTGGGACTAGCGGGACCCAGTACTTC
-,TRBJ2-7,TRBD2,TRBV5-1,CASSFFSGSSWEQYF,TGCGCCAGCAGCTTTTTTAGCGGGTCGTCATGGGAGCAGTACTTC
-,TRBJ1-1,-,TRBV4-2,CASSQDLGQGQTMNTEAFF,TGTGCCAGCAGCCAAGATCTGGGGCAGGGCCAAACAATGAACACTGAAGCTTTCTTT
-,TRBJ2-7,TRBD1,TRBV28,CASVGQGFAYEQYF,TGTGCCAGCGTCGGACAGGGGTTCGCCTACGAGCAGTACTTC